Shown below are 20 T cell receptor beta chains from a single sample sequenced in a study of shared clonotypes between healthy human individuals (dated by TCRdb to the early 2020s). CD8 naive samples consisted of CD45RO-negative cells that were positively selected for CCR7, yielding a CD45RA+CCR7+ population without TemRA cells. Libraries were built with the immunoSEQ multiplex PCR assay. TCRdb's version of the immuneACCESS table is confined to in-frame rearrangements and falls short of the full clone set. An unresolved V gene accounts for under half of the shortfall where checked; the remainder is of unknown origin. The sample table holds nearly 2 million clones, of which about 94% were seen once. Roughly 1% of the sample goes to the ten largest clones. The sequenced sample was naive CD8+ T cells sorted from blood. In light of the paper, this sample's cell subset or site label describes: CD45RA+CCR7+. The receptors stem from a man aged 18-30 years in good health.

This clone was picked up one time. V is TRBV7-8 and J is TRBJ2-2, with a tentative D call TRBD2 (5 bases). This CDR3 has 15 amino acids. The germline gives CDR1 SGHVS, CDR2 FQNEAQ. The V end lost 1 base, the J end lost 5 bases, and 11 bases lay between the germline ends. The CDR3 DNA reads TGTGCCAGCAGCTTAGGACCCGGAGGTACCGGGGAGCTGTTTTTT. This codes for CASSLGPGGTGELFF.

J is TRBJ2-3 and V is TRBV11-2; D not certain. Germline-derived CDR1 and CDR2 are SGHAT and FQNNGV. The CDR3 consists of 15 residues. Between the trimmed V and J ends, which lost 5 bases and 4 bases, there was a span of 16 bases. The CDR3 region has the DNA TGTGCCAGCAGCCGAAGGGTGCAACCTGCAGATACGCAGTATTTT. Protein sequence: CASSRRVQPADTQYF.

The chain employs TRBV5-1 and TRBJ2-7; no clear D. Germline lookup yields CDR1 SGHRS and CDR2 YFSETQ. The CDR3 spans 15 residues. Trimming stripped 0 bases from V and 2 bases from J, with 12 bases between. The CDR3 reads CASSLVEDLTYEQYF. The DNA of the CDR3 is TGCGCCAGCAGCTTGGTGGAAGACCTGACCTACGAGCAGTACTTC.

V is TRBV4-3 and J is TRBJ2-1; TRBD2 agrees at 10 bases. Germline loops: CDR1 LGHNA, CDR2 YSLEER. The CDR3 runs to 18 residues. V gave up 3 bases and J gave up 2 bases; unmatched junction bases: 10. The CDR3: CASSHLLATSGTYNEQFF. The CDR3 DNA reads as TGCGCCAGCAGCCACTTACTCGCCACTAGCGGGACCTACAATGAGCAGTTCTTC.

CDR3 coding DNA: TGTGCCATCAGTGACGCCAAAACTTTACCCACAGATACGCAGTATTTT. Protein sequence: CAISDAKTLPTDTQYF. The genes are TRBV10-3 and TRBJ2-3; unclear D gene. Trimming took 3 bases from V and 2 from J, leaving 15 bases between them. The germline gives CDR1 ENHRY, CDR2 SYGVKD. There are 16 residues in the CDR3.

The table lists this clone with a count of one. This chain uses TRBV7-9 with TRBJ1-4; D is unclear. This CDR3 has 14 residues. V was clipped by 10 bases and J by 5 bases, with 17 bases between them. The germline CDR1 and CDR2 sequences are SEHNR and FQNEAQ (reference sequence). CDR3 region: CATVSDGLNEKLFF. The CDR3 DNA follows: TGTGCCACCGTATCGGACGGATTAAATGAAAAACTGTTTTTT.

This clone was recorded a few times. The rearrangement uses TRBV28 and TRBJ2-7, with D hard to call. The V gene lost 6 bases and the J gene lost 2 bases, with 11 bases spanning the gap. The CDR3 consists of 13 residues. The germline V gene has CDR1 MDHEN and CDR2 SYDVKM. CDR3 coding DNA: TGTGCCAGCAGCCCCAGGATGACCTACGAGCAGTACTTC. The encoded protein is CASSPRMTYEQYF.

The chain joins TRBV4-1 to TRBJ1-4, with D perhaps matching TRBD1 (5 bases). There are 14 residues in the CDR3. The germline gives CDR1 MGHRA, CDR2 YSYEKL. Trimming left V 5 bases short and J 8 bases short, with 15 bases between. The CDR3: CASSWGLPGEKLFF. The CDR3 nucleotides are TGCGCCAGCAGCTGGGGCCTTCCGGGAGAAAAACTGTTTTTT.

The gene calls are TRBV11-2 and TRBJ2-5; D might be TRBD1 or TRBD2, each matching 6 bases. The V end lost 4 bases, the J end lost 5 bases, and 20 bases lay between the germline ends. The CDR3 consists of 16 residues. Germline V gene data show CDR1 as SGHAT and CDR2 as FQNNGV. The CDR3 protein is CASSSTERGVDETQYF. CDR3 DNA: TGTGCCAGCAGCTCAACAGAGAGGGGGGTGGACGAGACCCAGTACTTC.

This chain connects TRBV29-1 to TRBJ2-1, with unresolved D. CDR3 length: 11 amino acids. Germline V lookup: CDR1 SQVTM, CDR2 ANQGSEA. Trimming cost V 5 bases and J 4 bases, with 6 bases left between them. The CDR3, as DNA: TGCAGCGTTCCAGCTTACAATGAGCAGTTCTTC. Protein: CSVPAYNEQFF.

V and J are TRBV4-3 and TRBJ2-1, with 9 nucleotides matching TRBD2. Trimming took 2 bases from V and 9 from J; bases not matched to a gene: 11. CDR3 length equals 16 residues. Germline assignment: CDR1 LGHNA and CDR2 YSLEER. CDR3 residues: CASSQKLAGALIEQFF. In DNA form, the CDR3 reads TGCGCCAGCAGCCAAAAACTAGCGGGTGCTTTAATTGAGCAGTTCTTC.

This chain links TRBV6-5 with TRBJ1-1; no definite D call. The CDR3 runs to 14 residues. CDR1 is MNHEY, CDR2 SVGAGI, per germline. V lost 1 base, J lost 3 bases, and 9 bases lay in between. The CDR3 spells CASSYWERHTEAFF. The DNA of the CDR3 is TGTGCCAGCAGTTACTGGGAGCGGCACACTGAAGCTTTCTTT.

This chain uses TRBV7-6 with TRBJ2-5; 13 bases map to TRBD2. Losses at the gene ends were 2 bases for V and 5 bases for J; bases not matched to a gene: 2. CDR3 size: 15 residues. Germline V gene sequence: CDR1 SGHVS, CDR2 FNYEAQ. The CDR3 here is CASSLKLAGGETQYF. The CDR3 coding sequence is TGTGCCAGCAGCTTAAAACTAGCGGGGGGGGAGACCCAGTACTTC.

This chain's CDR3 is CASSLRDGLIYGYTF. CDR3 nucleotides: TGTGCCAGCAGTCTCCGGGACGGACTAATCTATGGCTACACCTTC. The chain is built from TRBV28 and TRBJ1-2, with D maybe TRBD1 (5 bases). The V and J ends lost 5 bases and 4 bases respectively, with 17 bases between them. CDR3 length equals 15 residues. CDR1 MDHEN and CDR2 SYDVKM come from the germline V gene.

This clone was recorded a few times. CDR3 coding DNA: TGTGCCAGCAGTCCAGGGTTAGAAGCTTTCTTT. It specifies CASSPGLEAFF. This chain uses TRBV7-9 with TRBJ1-1; tentatively, D is TRBD1 (5 bases). The germline V gene encodes CDR1 SEHNR and CDR2 FQNEAQ (reference sequence). The germline V and J ends were trimmed by 6 bases and 8 bases, with 10 bases remaining between them. The CDR3 loop spans 11 amino acids.

The genes are TRBV13 and TRBJ2-5, with D tentatively TRBD2 (5 bases). CDR1 is PRHDT, CDR2 FYEKMQ, per germline (reference sequence). The CDR3 loop spans 14 amino acids. Trimming shortened V by 6 bases and J by 4 bases, and 15 bases separated the two germline ends. In nucleotides, the CDR3 is TGTGCCAGCAGACTCTCGGGGTTACGAGAGACCCAGTACTTC. This gives the protein CASRLSGLRETQYF. Full variable domain (outside the CDR3, taken from reference TRBV13 and TRBJ2-5): AAGVIQSPRHLIKEKRETATLKCYPIPRHDTVYWYQQGPGQDPQFLISFYEKMQSDKGSIPDRFSAQQFSDYHSELNMSSLELGDSALYFCASRLSGLRETQYFGPGTRLLVL.

The genes are TRBV27 and TRBJ2-7; D remains unclear. Germline CDR1 reads MNHEY; CDR2 reads SMNVEV (reference sequence). The CDR3 length is 10 residues. Between the trimmed V and J ends, which lost 8 bases and 2 bases, there was a span of 4 bases. The CDR3 is CASGPYEQYF. The CDR3 DNA sequence: TGTGCCAGCGGACCCTACGAGCAGTACTTC.

This chain links TRBV30 with TRBJ2-3; 10 bases align to TRBD2. The V gene's germline CDR1 is GTSNPN and CDR2 SVGIG (reference sequence). Losses at the gene ends were 2 bases for V and 2 bases for J; bases not matched to a gene: 4. This CDR3 spans 15 amino acids. This CDR3 reads CAWSTLAGATDTQYF. In nucleotides, the CDR3 is TGTGCCTGGAGTACGCTAGCGGGGGCCACAGATACGCAGTATTTT.

The V and J genes are TRBV11-2 and TRBJ1-5; TRBD1 aligns across 7 bases. Trimming removed 4 bases from V and 6 bases from J; junction bases left unmatched: 3. This CDR3 has 13 residues. The germline gives CDR1 SGHAT, CDR2 FQNNGV. The CDR3 here is CASSSAGGQPQHF. For the CDR3, the DNA is TGTGCCAGCAGCTCCGCAGGGGGTCAGCCCCAGCATTTT.

The V and J genes are TRBV27 and TRBJ2-1; TRBD2 is a possible D gene (6 bases). The germline V gene has CDR1 MNHEY and CDR2 SMNVEV (reference sequence). CDR3 length: 16 amino acids. With 4 bases removed from V and 3 bases from J, the gap between germline ends came to 16 bases. CDR3 nucleotide sequence: TGTGCCAGCAGTTCAACTGATACGGGAGTCTACAATGAGCAGTTCTTC. It encodes CASSSTDTGVYNEQFF.